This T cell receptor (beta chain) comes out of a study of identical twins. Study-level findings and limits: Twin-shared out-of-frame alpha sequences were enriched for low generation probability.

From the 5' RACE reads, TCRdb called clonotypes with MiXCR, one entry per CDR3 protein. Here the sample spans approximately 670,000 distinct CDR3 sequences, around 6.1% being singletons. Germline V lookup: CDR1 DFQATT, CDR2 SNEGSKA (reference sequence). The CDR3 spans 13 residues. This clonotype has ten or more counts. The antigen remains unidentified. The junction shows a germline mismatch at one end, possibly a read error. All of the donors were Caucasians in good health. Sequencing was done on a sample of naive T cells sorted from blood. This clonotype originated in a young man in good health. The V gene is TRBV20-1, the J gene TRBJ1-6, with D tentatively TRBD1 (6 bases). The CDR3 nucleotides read TGCAGTGCGAGAGGGGGGCTCAATTCACCCCTCCACTTT. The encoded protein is CSARGGLNSPLHF.